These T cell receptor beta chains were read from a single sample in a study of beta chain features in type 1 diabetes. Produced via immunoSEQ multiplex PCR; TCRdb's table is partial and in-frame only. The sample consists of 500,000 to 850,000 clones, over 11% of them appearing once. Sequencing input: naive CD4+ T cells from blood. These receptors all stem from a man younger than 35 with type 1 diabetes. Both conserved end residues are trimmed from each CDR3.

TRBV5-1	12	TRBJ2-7	ASSFIAGNYEQY
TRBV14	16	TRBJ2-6	ASSQVAWGQSGANVLT
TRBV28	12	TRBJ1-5	ASSSDRSNQPQH
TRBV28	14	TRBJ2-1	ASSSETSGVYNEQF
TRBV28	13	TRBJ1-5	ASSGQAYSNQPQH
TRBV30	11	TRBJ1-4	AWTQGLTEKLF
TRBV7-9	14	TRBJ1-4	ASSRVDRGVGEKLF
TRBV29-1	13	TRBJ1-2	SVPLSRDRARGYT
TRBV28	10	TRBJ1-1	ASAAGTTEAF
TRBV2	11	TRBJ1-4	ASKGTTNEKLF
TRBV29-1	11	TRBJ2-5	SPFGTGGETQY
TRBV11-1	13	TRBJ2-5	ASSLNRGLQETQY
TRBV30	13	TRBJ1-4	AWRRSGGTNEKLF
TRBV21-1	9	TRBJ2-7	ASSSQGQAY
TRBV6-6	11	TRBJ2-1	ASSRTVYNEQF
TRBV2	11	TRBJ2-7	ASRPTGLGEQY
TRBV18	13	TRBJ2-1	ASSPQGLANNEQF
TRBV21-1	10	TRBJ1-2	ASLTGGNGYT
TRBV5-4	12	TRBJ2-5	ASSSGQGVETQY
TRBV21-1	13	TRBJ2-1	ASSRARDSYNEQF
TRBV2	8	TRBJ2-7	ASSVRGLD
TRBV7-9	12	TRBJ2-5	ASSNRDSQETQY
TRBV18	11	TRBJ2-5	ASSDALQETQY
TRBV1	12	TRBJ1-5	TSSHDLGPRPQH
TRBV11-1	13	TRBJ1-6	ASSLGSIQNSPLH
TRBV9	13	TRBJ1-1	ASSVAAQGNTEAF
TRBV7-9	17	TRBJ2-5	ASSSTGTARPGVQETQY
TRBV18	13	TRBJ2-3	ASSPLSQAKDTQY
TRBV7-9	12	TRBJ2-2	ASSTALKTGELF
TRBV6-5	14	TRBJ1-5	ASSYERDRGDQPQH
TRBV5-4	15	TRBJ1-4	ASSLDPGGSANEKLF
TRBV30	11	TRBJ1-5	AWSVRYNQPQH
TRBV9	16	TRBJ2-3	ASSVVTQGSYDMDTQY
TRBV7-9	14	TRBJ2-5	ASSPRRQGYQETQY
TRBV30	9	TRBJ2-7	AWSLTPEQY
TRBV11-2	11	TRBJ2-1	ASSLGLDNEQF
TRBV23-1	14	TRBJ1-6	ASSQCLRADQTPLH
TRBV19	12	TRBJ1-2	ASRTDRSNYGYT
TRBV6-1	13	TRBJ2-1	ASRNSGSSYNEQF
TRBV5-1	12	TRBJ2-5	ASSLDRFQETQY
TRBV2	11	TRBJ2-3	ASSEASPDTQY
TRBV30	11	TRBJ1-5	AWSVLVRSAQH